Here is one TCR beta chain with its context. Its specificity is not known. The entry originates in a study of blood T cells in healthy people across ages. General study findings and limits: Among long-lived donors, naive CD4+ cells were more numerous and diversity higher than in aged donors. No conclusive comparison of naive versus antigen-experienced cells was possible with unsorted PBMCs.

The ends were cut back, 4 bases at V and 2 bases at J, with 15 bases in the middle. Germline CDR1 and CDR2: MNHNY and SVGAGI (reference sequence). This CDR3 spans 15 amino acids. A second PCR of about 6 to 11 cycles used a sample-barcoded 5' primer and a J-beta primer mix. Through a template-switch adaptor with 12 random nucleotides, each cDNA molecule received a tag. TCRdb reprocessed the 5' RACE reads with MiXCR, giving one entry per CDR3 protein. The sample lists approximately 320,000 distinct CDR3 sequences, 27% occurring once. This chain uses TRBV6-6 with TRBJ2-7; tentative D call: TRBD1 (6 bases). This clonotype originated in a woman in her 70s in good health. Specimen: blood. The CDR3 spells CASSWVARGPYEQYF. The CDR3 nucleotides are TGTGCCAGCAGTTGGGTGGCCAGGGGACCCTACGAGCAGTACTTC.